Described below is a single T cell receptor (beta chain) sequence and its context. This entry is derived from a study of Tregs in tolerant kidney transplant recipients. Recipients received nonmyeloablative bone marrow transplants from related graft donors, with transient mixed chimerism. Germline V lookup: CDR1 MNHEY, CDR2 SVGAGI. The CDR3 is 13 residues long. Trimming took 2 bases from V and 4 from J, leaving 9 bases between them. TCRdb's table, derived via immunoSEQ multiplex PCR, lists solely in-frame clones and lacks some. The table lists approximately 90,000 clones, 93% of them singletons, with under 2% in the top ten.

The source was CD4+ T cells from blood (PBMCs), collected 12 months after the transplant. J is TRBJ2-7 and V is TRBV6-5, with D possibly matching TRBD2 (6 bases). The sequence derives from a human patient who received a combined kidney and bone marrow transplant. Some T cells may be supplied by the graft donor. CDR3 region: CASSYRGGYEQYF. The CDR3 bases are TGTGCCAGCAGTTACAGGGGAGGATACGAGCAGTACTTC.